Below, 11 T cell receptor beta chains from the same sample are listed, as sequenced in a study of T cell responses to AZD1222 COVID-19 vaccine. The method was immunoSEQ multiplex PCR; TCRdb's version includes in-frame clones alone and lacks a portion of them. Found here are about 120,000 clones, 92% of them singletons; the top ten hold 13% to 15%. Sample: peripheral blood, taken on day 0 of AZD1222 vaccination. The receptors were gathered from an adult in good health.

The rearrangement joins TRBV30 to TRBJ1-2; TRBD1 is a possible D gene (6 bases). This CDR3 has 13 residues. CDR1 and CDR2 (germline): GTSNPN, SVGIG (reference sequence). V was trimmed by 4 bases and J by 8 bases, leaving 17 bases between them. The CDR3 here is CAWTLGGGEGYTF. The CDR3 region has the DNA TGTGCCTGGACCCTCGGGGGGGGCGAAGGCTACACCTTC.

The V call is TRBV6-5, the J call TRBJ1-5, with D perhaps TRBD1 (6 bases). The CDR3 runs to 15 residues. V lost 5 bases, J lost 1 base, and 12 bases lay in between. Per germline, CDR1 MNHEY and CDR2 SVGAGI. CDR3 protein: CASSHRAESNQPQHF. The CDR3 DNA is TGTGCCAGCAGTCACAGGGCGGAGAGCAATCAGCCCCAGCATTTT.

The gene calls are TRBV11-2 and TRBJ2-7; D perhaps matches TRBD1 (5 bases). V lost 5 bases to trimming and J lost 2 bases, with 25 bases between them. The CDR3 covers 18 residues. Germline assignment: CDR1 SGHAT and CDR2 FQNNGV. This CDR3 reads CASSPIRRQRGVPYEQYF. In DNA, the CDR3 is TGTGCCAGCAGCCCTATTAGGCGACAGAGAGGAGTCCCCTACGAGCAGTACTTC. Supplemented by reference TRBV11-2 and TRBJ2-7, the full variable domain reads EAGVAQSPRYKIIEKRQSVAFWCNPISGHATLYWYQQILGQGPKLLIQFQNNGVVDDSQLPKDRFSAERLKGVDSTLKIQPAKLEDSAVYLCASSPIRRQRGVPYEQYFGPGTRLTVT.

The V call is TRBV4-1, the J call TRBJ2-2; D gene unclear. V lost 1 base to trimming and J lost 4 bases, with 7 bases between them. The CDR3 has 14 amino acids. CDR1 and CDR2 from the germline V gene are MGHRA and YSYEKL. The CDR3 here is CASSQGLSTGELFF. In DNA, the CDR3 is TGCGCCAGCAGCCAAGGGCTCTCCACCGGGGAGCTGTTTTTT.

There are a few counts of this clone. The CDR3 carries no conserved terminal phenylalanine or tryptophan, so it likely arises from a read error. The DNA is omitted, as the CDR3 cannot be located on it reliably, and the CDR3 follows TCRdb's listing. This rearrangement joins TRBV10-1 to TRBJ1-6. Germline-derived CDR1 and CDR2 are WNHNN and SYGVQD (reference sequence). The CDR3 is 14 amino acids in total, end residues counted. The CDR3: CASSGPPGGGDGAV.

The chain combines TRBV4-3 with TRBJ1-1; D is ambiguous. Germline CDR1 LGHNA, CDR2 YSLEER. The V gene lost 0 bases and the J gene lost 1 base, with 6 bases spanning the gap. The CDR3 is made up of 14 amino acids. CDR3 bases: TGCGCCAGCAGCCAAGATGGAGAGAACACTGAAGCTTTCTTT. Translated: CASSQDGENTEAFF.

This clone showed up just a few times. For the CDR3, the DNA is TGTGCCAGCAGTTTTAGGCAGGGAGAGTATGGCTACACCTTC. Protein sequence: CASSFRQGEYGYTF. The chain couples TRBV28 to TRBJ1-2; possible D gene TRBD1, 5 bases. Trimming left V 3 bases short and J 5 bases short, with 13 bases between. The germline V gene encodes CDR1 MDHEN and CDR2 SYDVKM. The CDR3 sequence is 14 residues long.

Of note for this clone: The same CDR3 can be traced to other DNA sequences in this sample. The V and J genes are TRBV20-1 and TRBJ1-1; 7 bases match TRBD1. Germline lookup yields CDR1 DFQATT and CDR2 SNEGSKA (reference sequence). This CDR3 is 11 amino acids long. V shed 4 bases and J 4 bases; nucleotides not matched to a gene: 0. The CDR3 spells CSATGGTEAFF. The CDR3 coding sequence is TGCAGTGCTACAGGGGGCACTGAAGCTTTCTTT.

This clone was detected only a few times. This chain connects TRBV19 to TRBJ1-5; 8 bases are a match to TRBD1. CDR1 is LNHDA and CDR2 is SQIVND in the germline V gene (reference sequence). J gave up 0 bases and V 3 bases, and 7 bases lay outside the gene matches. This CDR3 comprises 17 residues. This CDR3 is CASSIMAGGVSNQPQHF. CDR3 coding DNA: TGTGCCAGTAGTATTATGGCAGGGGGCGTTAGCAATCAGCCCCAGCATTTT. Full variable domain (outside the CDR3, taken from reference TRBV19 and TRBJ1-5): DGGITQSPKYLFRKEGQNVTLSCEQNLNHDAMYWYRQDPGQGLRLIYYSQIVNDFQKGDIAEGYSVSREKKESFPLTVTSAQKNPTAFYLCASSIMAGGVSNQPQHFGDGTRLSIL.

J is TRBJ1-6 and V is TRBV3-1 (or the pseudogene TRBV3-2); D gene unclear. Looked up from germline, CDR1 is LGHDT and CDR2 is YNNKEL (reference sequence). The V and J ends lost 1 base and 6 bases respectively, with 10 bases between them. This CDR3 contains 15 residues. In DNA form, the CDR3 reads TGTGCCAGCAGCCAAGTTGGACCGAGTAATTCACCCCTCCACTTT. Encoded protein: CASSQVGPSNSPLHF.

The chain couples TRBV19 to TRBJ1-1, with 7 bases that match TRBD1. V lost 6 bases to trimming and J lost 2 bases; unmatched junction nucleotides: 6. The CDR3 is 14 amino acids. CDR1 and CDR2 (germline): LNHDA, SQIVND (reference sequence). CDR3 bases: TGTGCCAGTAGCCCGACAGGGTCTAACACTGAAGCTTTCTTT. Protein: CASSPTGSNTEAFF. The full variable domain, with the rest looked up from reference TRBV19 and TRBJ1-1, is DGGITQSPKYLFRKEGQNVTLSCEQNLNHDAMYWYRQDPGQGLRLIYYSQIVNDFQKGDIAEGYSVSREKKESFPLTVTSAQKNPTAFYLCASSPTGSNTEAFFGQGTRLTVV.